Sequencing of this TCR beta chain was carried out in a study of vaccination and CD4 T cells after COVID-19. V shed 7 bases, J shed 9 bases, and the junction held 8 bases outside the gene matches. The CDR3 is 13 residues long. Germline V gene sequence: CDR1 SGHVS, CDR2 FQNEAQ. Time point indicated: late sampling 161 to 241 days after vaccination in a few convalescent patients. Documented treatment: roughly ten-day PBMC culture with coronavirus spike peptide pools or control peptides (ViraFEST assay). Scientists ran DNA taken from cultured CD4+ T cells through the Oncomine TCR Beta short-read assay for sequencing. TCRdb reprocessed the PCR reads via MiXCR and lists one record per CDR3 protein. The table has around 17,000 distinct CDR3 sequences, 40% to 50% seen once. Of note for this clonotype: Its target is unknown.

Sequenced here: CD4+ T cells from blood, cultured in vitro, sampled about 7 months after SARS-CoV-2 vaccination. V usage is TRBV7-8 and J usage is TRBJ2-1, with TRBD2 matching 8 bases. The clonotype was recovered from a human donor who had recovered from COVID-19. CDR3 protein: CASMGREVGEQFF. The CDR3 coding sequence is TGTGCCAGCATGGGGCGGGAGGTAGGTGAGCAGTTCTTC.